Following are 32 T cell receptor beta chains from one sample sequenced in a study of shared clonotypes between healthy human individuals. The data were produced by immunoSEQ multiplex PCR, yet TCRdb's version contains in-frame clones alone and is incomplete. Of some 2,500,000 clones detected, roughly 90% appear once; the ten largest clones hold 0.37%. The specimen sequenced was naive CD4+ T cells from PBMCs. Subset reported: CD45RA+ positively selected. All receptors come from a man younger than 30 in good health. Some clones in this sample may be carry-over from other donors' samples.

The chain uses TRBV5-1 and TRBJ2-7; D unclear. The CDR3 contains 15 residues. From germline, CDR1 is SGHRS and CDR2 YFSETQ. V was shortened by 5 bases and J by 6 bases, with 21 bases between the two germline ends. The CDR3 loop reads CASRPGPPRSGEQYF. In nucleotides, the CDR3 is TGCGCCAGCAGACCCGGCCCCCCCAGGTCGGGCGAGCAGTACTTC.

The chain links TRBV7-3 to TRBJ1-1, with D tentatively TRBD1 (5 bases). The ends were cut back, 4 bases at V and 8 bases at J, with 17 bases in the middle. This CDR3 has 14 amino acids. Germline lookup yields CDR1 SGHTA and CDR2 FQGTGA. CDR3: CASSSRDSNSEAFF. The CDR3 DNA reads TGTGCCAGCAGCTCTAGGGACTCCAACTCAGAAGCTTTCTTT. The full variable domain, in which reference TRBV7-3 and TRBJ1-1 provide the parts outside the CDR3, is GAGVSQTPSNKVTEKGKYVELRCDPISGHTALYWYRQSLGQGPEFLIYFQGTGAADDSGLPNDRFFAVRPEGSVSTLKIQRTERGDSAVYLCASSSRDSNSEAFFGQGTRLTVV.

This chain links TRBV30 with TRBJ2-1; D assignment may be TRBD1 or TRBD2 (5 bases each). Trimming took off 8 bases at V and 6 bases at J, with 20 bases between the two ends. The CDR3 consists of 14 residues. Germline V gene sequence: CDR1 GTSNPN, CDR2 SVGIG (reference sequence). The CDR3 bases are TGTGCCAGCCGTGGGACCCAACAAGGCAATGAGCAGTTCTTC. This sequence encodes CASRGTQQGNEQFF.

The rearrangement links TRBV5-1 to TRBJ2-5; D unclear. The CDR3 has 12 residues. Germline CDR1 SGHRS, CDR2 YFSETQ. V was pared by 5 bases and J by 5 bases, with 10 bases between. Here the CDR3 DNA reads TGCGCCAGCAGTCGCGAGTTGGAGACCCAGTACTTC. Protein: CASSRELETQYF.

The V gene is TRBV6-4, the J gene TRBJ2-7, with TRBD1 as a possible D gene (6 bases). CDR3 size: 16 residues. V gave up 4 bases and J gave up 0 bases, with 16 bases separating them. The germline CDR1 and CDR2 sequences are MRHNA and SNTAGT. CDR3 protein: CASSVPGHHYSYEQYF. The CDR3 nucleotides are TGTGCCAGCAGTGTCCCGGGACACCATTACTCCTACGAGCAGTACTTC.

The V gene is TRBV5-1, the J gene TRBJ2-3; no clear D gene. V was trimmed by 0 bases and J by 6 bases, leaving 14 bases between them. This CDR3 is 15 amino acids long. The germline V gene encodes CDR1 SGHRS and CDR2 YFSETQ. CDR3 protein: CASSLEGGPRDTQYF. In nucleotides, the CDR3 is TGCGCCAGCAGCTTGGAAGGTGGCCCAAGGGATACGCAGTATTTT.

This clone was detected once. This chain connects TRBV6-1 to TRBJ1-3; no reliable D call. The CDR3 runs to 14 residues. The germline gives CDR1 MNHNS, CDR2 SASEGT. Trimming pared 7 bases from V and 0 bases from J, leaving 10 bases between. The CDR3 reads CASIPWGSGNTIYF. CDR3 in DNA: TGTGCCAGCATCCCTTGGGGCTCTGGAAACACCATATATTTT.

The count of this clone is one. The CDR3 nucleotides are TGCGCCAGCAGCATAGACAGACAAGAGACCCAGTACTTC. This gives the protein CASSIDRQETQYF. The chain employs TRBV5-1 and TRBJ2-5; possibly TRBD1 for D (5 bases). Germline V gene lookup returns CDR1 SGHRS and CDR2 YFSETQ. CDR3 length: 13 amino acids. V was clipped by 4 bases and J by 2 bases, with 9 bases between them.

The CDR3 coding sequence is TGCGCCAGCCACAGGGGGCCCACAGATACGCAGTATTTT. It encodes CASHRGPTDTQYF. The V call is TRBV5-1, the J call TRBJ2-3; 9 nucleotides align to TRBD1. The germline CDR1 and CDR2 sequences are SGHRS and YFSETQ. V lost 7 bases, J lost 2 bases, and 2 bases stayed unmatched. The CDR3 contains 13 residues.

The J gene is TRBJ2-3, the V gene TRBV18; D is ambiguous. CDR3 size: 15 residues. Germline CDR1 is KGHSH and CDR2 is LQKENI. V was clipped by 0 bases and J by 5 bases, with 12 bases between them. This CDR3 is CASSPPGQDGDTQYF. As DNA, the CDR3 is TGTGCCAGCTCACCACCGGGTCAGGATGGAGATACGCAGTATTTT.

This chain joins TRBV11-2 and TRBJ2-1; no clear D. Trimming shortened V by 4 bases and J by 1 base, and 17 bases separated the two germline ends. The CDR3 is 17 amino acids. Germline CDR1 is SGHAT and CDR2 is FQNNGV. The CDR3 DNA is TGTGCCAGCAGCTATCGTTTAGCTTTTCGGTCCTACAATGAGCAGTTCTTC. It is translated as CASSYRLAFRSYNEQFF. Full variable domain (missing parts from reference TRBV11-2 and TRBJ2-1): EAGVAQSPRYKIIEKRQSVAFWCNPISGHATLYWYQQILGQGPKLLIQFQNNGVVDDSQLPKDRFSAERLKGVDSTLKIQPAKLEDSAVYLCASSYRLAFRSYNEQFFGPGTRLTVL.

This clone was recorded once. The chain combines TRBV2 with TRBJ2-1; TRBD2 is a possible D gene (6 bases). CDR1 and CDR2 from the germline V gene are SNHLY and FYNNEI. CDR3 length: 12 amino acids. V was clipped by 11 bases and J by 6 bases, with 14 bases between them. The CDR3 DNA sequence: TGTGCCTCAAAGATGGAGGGCAATGAGCAGTTCTTC. Protein: CASKMEGNEQFF. The complete variable domain, with remaining parts taken from reference TRBV2 and TRBJ2-1, reads EPEVTQTPSHQVTQMGQEVILRCVPISNHLYFYWYRQILGQKVEFLVSFYNNEISEKSEIFDDQFSVERPDGSNFTLKIRSTKLEDSAMYFCASKMEGNEQFFGPGTRLTVL.

The J gene is TRBJ2-1, the V gene TRBV11-2; the match to TRBD1 covers 9 bases. The germline V gene encodes CDR1 SGHAT and CDR2 FQNNGV. This CDR3 region has 16 residues. The junction had 6 bases not matched to a gene; V was cut back by 3 bases and J by 3 bases. CDR3 coding DNA: TGTGCCAGCAGCTTTAAACCGGGACAGGGCTACAATGAGCAGTTCTTC. This translates into CASSFKPGQGYNEQFF.

The J gene is TRBJ1-5, the V gene TRBV6-5; tentative D call: TRBD1 (6 bases). The ends were cut back, 0 bases at V and 13 bases at J, with 16 bases in the middle. In germline, CDR1 is MNHEY, CDR2 SVGAGI. CDR3 length: 14 amino acids. In DNA form, the CDR3 reads TGTGCCAGCAGTTACTCCCCACGAGGGGGGACACAGCATTTT. Protein sequence: CASSYSPRGGTQHF.

J is TRBJ2-7 and V is TRBV2; TRBD1 aligns across 7 bases. The CDR3 spans 13 residues. The V segment lost 6 bases and the J segment 6 bases; nucleotides outside the gene matches: 8. Germline V lookup: CDR1 SNHLY, CDR2 FYNNEI. The CDR3 nucleotides read TGTGCCAGCAGGGACGATAGACAGGGCGAGCAGTACTTC. Translation: CASRDDRQGEQYF.

As for this clone: This sample also contains other DNA sequences that code for the same CDR3. The chain combines TRBV5-1 with TRBJ2-5; 8 bases map to TRBD1. With 2 bases clipped from V and 3 bases from J, the junction kept 3 bases outside the gene matches. Germline CDR1 reads SGHRS; CDR2 reads YFSETQ. The CDR3 totals 14 residues. The DNA for the CDR3 is TGCGCCAGCAGCTTAGCGACAGGGGAAGAGACCCAGTACTTC. It specifies CASSLATGEETQYF.

The chain combines TRBV2 with TRBJ1-4, with 10 bases fitting TRBD1. The trim removed 6 bases at V and 4 bases at J, leaving 8 bases unmatched. Germline V gene sequence: CDR1 SNHLY, CDR2 FYNNEI. The CDR3 has 16 amino acids. CDR3 loop: CASRDRGPGNNEKLFF. CDR3 sequence (DNA): TGTGCCAGCAGAGACAGGGGGCCGGGGAATAATGAAAAACTGTTTTTT.

This sequence joins TRBV2 and TRBJ1-1; TRBD1 might be the D (5 bases). V shed 6 bases and J shed 6 bases, with 11 bases lying between them. The CDR3 sequence is 12 residues long. Germline CDR1 reads SNHLY; CDR2 reads FYNNEI. The CDR3 loop is CASRGEKPEAFF. CDR3 nucleotide sequence: TGTGCCAGCAGGGGGGAGAAGCCTGAAGCTTTCTTT.

The chain joins TRBV27 to TRBJ1-2; 12 bases align to TRBD1. The CDR3 runs to 14 residues. J was trimmed by 7 bases and V by 6 bases; bases with no gene match: 6. Germline CDR1 is MNHEY and CDR2 is SMNVEV (reference sequence). The CDR3 bases are TGTGCCAGCAGATTTCCGGGACAGGGGGCTGGCTACACCTTC. Residues: CASRFPGQGAGYTF.

The chain recombines TRBV30 with TRBJ1-1; D remains ambiguous. V was pared by 3 bases and J by 6 bases, with 11 bases between. From germline, CDR1 is GTSNPN and CDR2 SVGIG (reference sequence). The CDR3 is made up of 12 amino acids. CDR3 sequence reads: CAWSEKSAEAFF. CDR3 bases: TGTGCCTGGAGCGAGAAATCAGCTGAAGCTTTCTTT.

This clone appeared a single time. The gene calls are TRBV6-6 and TRBJ2-7; weak D call: TRBD1 (5 bases). The CDR3 is made up of 14 amino acids. Germline V gene lookup returns CDR1 MNHNY and CDR2 SVGAGI (reference sequence). Deletions cut 2 bases from V and 3 bases from J, with 11 bases between. The DNA for the CDR3 is TGTGCCAGCAGTTACGTGCTAGGGGTCTACGAGCAGTACTTC. Translated, it gives CASSYVLGVYEQYF.

A word on this clone: Other DNA variants within this sample encode the same CDR3. The genes are TRBV5-1 and TRBJ2-5, with D unclear. Trimming cost V 0 bases and J 5 bases, with 8 bases left between them. This CDR3 has 13 residues. CDR1 is SGHRS, CDR2 YFSETQ, per germline. CDR3 loop: CASSLVGEETQYF. The CDR3 DNA follows: TGCGCCAGCAGCTTGGTAGGTGAGGAGACCCAGTACTTC. Full variable domain (rest looked up from reference TRBV5-1 and TRBJ2-5): KAGVTQTPRYLIKTRGQQVTLSCSPISGHRSVSWYQQTPGQGLQFLFEYFSETQRNKGNFPGRFSGRQFSNSRSEMNVSTLELGDSALYLCASSLVGEETQYFGPGTRLLVL.

The chain joins TRBV30 to TRBJ1-4; D unclear. The CDR3 sequence is 13 residues long. V was cut by 1 base and J by 8 bases, with 11 bases left in between. Germline CDR1 reads GTSNPN; CDR2 reads SVGIG (reference sequence). As DNA, the CDR3 is TGTGCCTGGAGTGAAGGGTTCGGCGAAAAACTGTTTTTT. Translating gives CAWSEGFGEKLFF.

This clone turned up a few times. The sample contains more than one DNA sequence encoding this CDR3. The V and J genes are TRBV2 and TRBJ2-7; D is ambiguous. Trimming cost V 6 bases and J 1 base, with 7 bases left between them. The CDR3 consists of 12 residues. In germline, CDR1 is SNHLY, CDR2 FYNNEI. CDR3 sequence reads: CASRTESYEQYF. In DNA, the CDR3 is TGTGCCAGCAGGACGGAATCCTACGAGCAGTACTTC. The full variable domain, its missing parts supplied by reference TRBV2 and TRBJ2-7, is EPEVTQTPSHQVTQMGQEVILRCVPISNHLYFYWYRQILGQKVEFLVSFYNNEISEKSEIFDDQFSVERPDGSNFTLKIRSTKLEDSAMYFCASRTESYEQYFGPGTRLTVT.

This chain joins TRBV18 and TRBJ1-4; D might be TRBD1 (5 bases). CDR3 size: 14 residues. CDR1 is KGHSH and CDR2 is LQKENI in the germline V gene. V lost 3 bases and J 8 bases, leaving 13 bases between the germline ends. CDR3 sequence: CASSPDLKGEKLFF. The DNA for the CDR3 is TGTGCCAGCTCACCGGACCTGAAGGGGGAAAAACTGTTTTTT.

V and J are TRBV7-5 and TRBJ2-3; the D call in the table, TRBD2, was not verified against the DNA. TRBV7-5 is assigned pseudogene status. The CDR3 has 15 amino acids. Here the CDR3 DNA reads TGTGCCAGAAGCTTCTCTAGCGGAAGCACAGATACGCAGTATTTT. It codes for CARSFSSGSTDTQYF.

The V and J genes are TRBV2 and TRBJ2-2, with D tentatively TRBD1 or TRBD2 (7 bases each). Germline V gene lookup returns CDR1 SNHLY and CDR2 FYNNEI. V lost 8 bases, J lost 7 bases, and 20 bases lay in between. This CDR3 contains 15 residues. The CDR3 is CASSRGLAESGELFF. CDR3 DNA sequence: TGTGCCAGCTCAAGGGGGCTAGCGGAGAGCGGGGAGCTGTTTTTT. Using reference TRBV2 and TRBJ2-2 for the parts outside the CDR3, the full variable domain is EPEVTQTPSHQVTQMGQEVILRCVPISNHLYFYWYRQILGQKVEFLVSFYNNEISEKSEIFDDQFSVERPDGSNFTLKIRSTKLEDSAMYFCASSRGLAESGELFFGEGSRLTVL.

This chain connects TRBV6-1 to TRBJ2-5, with 9 bases aligning to TRBD1. V shed 4 bases and J 4 bases; nucleotides not matched to a gene: 7. Germline CDR1 is MNHNS and CDR2 is SASEGT. This CDR3 has 15 residues. The CDR3 DNA follows: TGTGCCAGCAGTGTACGGGGACAGGGTATAGAGACCCAGTACTTC. Translated, it gives CASSVRGQGIETQYF.

This sequence joins TRBV2 and TRBJ1-4, with no clear D. Germline CDR1 is SNHLY and CDR2 is FYNNEI. V lost 4 bases to trimming and J lost 0 bases, with 6 bases between them. The CDR3 extends over 14 amino acids. The DNA for the CDR3 is TGTGCCAGCAGTGTGCAGTCAACTAATGAAAAACTGTTTTTT. Its protein product is CASSVQSTNEKLFF.

V is TRBV30 and J is TRBJ2-1, with D perhaps TRBD1 or TRBD2 (5 bases each). Germline CDR1 is GTSNPN and CDR2 is SVGIG (reference sequence). The CDR3 extends over 14 amino acids. With 6 bases removed from V and 3 bases from J, the gap between germline ends came to 15 bases. Here the CDR3 reads CACGRDGYYNEQFF. The CDR3 DNA is TGTGCCTGCGGCCGGGACGGGTACTACAATGAGCAGTTCTTC.

The chain has TRBV21-1 and TRBJ2-2; the table calls TRBD2, which could not be checked here. TRBV21-1 corresponds to a pseudogene. The CDR3 totals 15 residues. The chain's CDR3 is CARGIGAGGTGELFF. CDR3 coding DNA: TGTGCCAGAGGGATAGGAGCGGGAGGGACCGGGGAGCTGTTTTTT.

V is TRBV7-3 and J is TRBJ2-1; D is uncertain. The V gene lost 2 bases and the J gene lost 0 bases, with 11 bases spanning the gap. CDR1 and CDR2 from the germline V gene are SGHTA and FQGTGA. The CDR3 spans 16 residues. Written as DNA, the CDR3 is TGTGCCAGCAGCTTATTGGGCGGAAACTCCTACAATGAGCAGTTCTTC. Its protein is CASSLLGGNSYNEQFF. Full variable domain (remainder filled in from reference TRBV7-3 and TRBJ2-1): GAGVSQTPSNKVTEKGKYVELRCDPISGHTALYWYRQSLGQGPEFLIYFQGTGAADDSGLPNDRFFAVRPEGSVSTLKIQRTERGDSAVYLCASSLLGGNSYNEQFFGPGTRLTVL.